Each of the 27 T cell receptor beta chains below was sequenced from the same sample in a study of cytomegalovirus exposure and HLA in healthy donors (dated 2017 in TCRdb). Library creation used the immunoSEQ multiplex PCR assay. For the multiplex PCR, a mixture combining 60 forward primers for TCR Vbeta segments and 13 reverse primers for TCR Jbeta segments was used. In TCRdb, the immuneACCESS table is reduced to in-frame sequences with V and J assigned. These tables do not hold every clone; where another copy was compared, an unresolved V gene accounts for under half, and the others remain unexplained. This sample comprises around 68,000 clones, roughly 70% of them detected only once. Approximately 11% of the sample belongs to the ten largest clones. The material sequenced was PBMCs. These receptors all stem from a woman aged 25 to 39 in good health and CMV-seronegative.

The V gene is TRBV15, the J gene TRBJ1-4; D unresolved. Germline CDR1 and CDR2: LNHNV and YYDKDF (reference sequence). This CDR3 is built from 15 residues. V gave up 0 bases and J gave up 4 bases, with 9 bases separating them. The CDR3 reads CATSRDLGGNEKLFF. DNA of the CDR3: TGTGCCACCAGCAGAGATTTAGGAGGTAATGAAAAACTGTTTTTT.

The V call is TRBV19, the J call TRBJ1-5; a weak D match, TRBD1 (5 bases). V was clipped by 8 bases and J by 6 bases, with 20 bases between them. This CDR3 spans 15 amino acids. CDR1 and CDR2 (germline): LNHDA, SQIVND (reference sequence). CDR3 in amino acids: CASGAINNLGQPQHF. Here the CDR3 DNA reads TGTGCCAGTGGGGCTATAAACAATTTAGGTCAGCCCCAGCATTTT.

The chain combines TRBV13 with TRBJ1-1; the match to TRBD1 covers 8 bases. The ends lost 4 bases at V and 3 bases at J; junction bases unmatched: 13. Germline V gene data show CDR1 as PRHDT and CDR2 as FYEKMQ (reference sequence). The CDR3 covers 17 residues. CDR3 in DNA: TGTGCCAGCAGCTCCCAGCGGACAGGGAGGGAACACACTGAAGCTTTCTTT. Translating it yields CASSSQRTGREHTEAFF.

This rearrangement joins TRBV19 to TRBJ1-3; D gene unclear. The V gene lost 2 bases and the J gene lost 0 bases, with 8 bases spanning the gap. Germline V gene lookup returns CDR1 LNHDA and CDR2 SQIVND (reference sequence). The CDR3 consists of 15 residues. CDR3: CASSISGLSGNTIYF. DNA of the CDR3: TGTGCCAGTAGTATAAGCGGCCTCTCTGGAAACACCATATATTTT.

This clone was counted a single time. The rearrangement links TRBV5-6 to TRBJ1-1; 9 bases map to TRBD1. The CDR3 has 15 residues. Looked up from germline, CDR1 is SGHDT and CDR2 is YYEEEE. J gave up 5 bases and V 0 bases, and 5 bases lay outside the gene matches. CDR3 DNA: TGTGCCAGCAGCTTGGTTAGACAGGGGGGAACTGAAGCTTTCTTT. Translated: CASSLVRQGGTEAFF.

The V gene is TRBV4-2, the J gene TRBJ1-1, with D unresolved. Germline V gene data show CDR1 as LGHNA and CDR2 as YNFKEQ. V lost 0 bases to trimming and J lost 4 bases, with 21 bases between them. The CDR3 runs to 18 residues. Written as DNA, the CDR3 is TGTGCCAGCAGCCAAGATTCCAGGTTGCCAGGCAGTGGCACTGAAGCTTTCTTT. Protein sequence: CASSQDSRLPGSGTEAFF.

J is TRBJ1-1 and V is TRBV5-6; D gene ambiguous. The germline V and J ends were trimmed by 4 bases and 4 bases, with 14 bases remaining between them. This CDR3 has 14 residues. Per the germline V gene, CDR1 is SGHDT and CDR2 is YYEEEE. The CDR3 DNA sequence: TGTGCCAGCAGCGCAGCAGTTCTAGGCACTGAAGCTTTCTTT. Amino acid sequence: CASSAAVLGTEAFF.

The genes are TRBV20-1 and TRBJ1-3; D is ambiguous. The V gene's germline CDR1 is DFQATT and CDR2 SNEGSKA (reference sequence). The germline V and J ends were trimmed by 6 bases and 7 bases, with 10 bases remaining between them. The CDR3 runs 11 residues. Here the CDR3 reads CSAQSGNTIYF. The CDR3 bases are TGCAGTGCGCAAAGCGGGAACACCATATATTTT.

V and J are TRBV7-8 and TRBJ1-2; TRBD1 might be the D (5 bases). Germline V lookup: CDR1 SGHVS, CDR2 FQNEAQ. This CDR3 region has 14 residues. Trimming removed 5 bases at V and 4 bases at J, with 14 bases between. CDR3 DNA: TGTGCCAGCAGCGCGTCCGGGACTGGCTATGGCTACACCTTC. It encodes CASSASGTGYGYTF.

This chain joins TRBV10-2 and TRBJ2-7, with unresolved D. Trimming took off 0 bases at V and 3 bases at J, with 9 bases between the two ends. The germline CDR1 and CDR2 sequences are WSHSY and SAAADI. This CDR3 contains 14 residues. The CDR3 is CASSESGRNYEQYF. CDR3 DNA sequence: TGCGCCAGCAGTGAGTCGGGCAGAAACTACGAGCAGTACTTC.

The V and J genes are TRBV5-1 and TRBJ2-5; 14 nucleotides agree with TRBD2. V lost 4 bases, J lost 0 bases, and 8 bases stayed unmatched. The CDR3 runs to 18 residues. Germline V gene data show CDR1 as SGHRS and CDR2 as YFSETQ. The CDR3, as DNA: TGCGCCAGCAGCCCGGGGACTAGCGGGGGTCCGTACCAAGAGACCCAGTACTTC. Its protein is CASSPGTSGGPYQETQYF.

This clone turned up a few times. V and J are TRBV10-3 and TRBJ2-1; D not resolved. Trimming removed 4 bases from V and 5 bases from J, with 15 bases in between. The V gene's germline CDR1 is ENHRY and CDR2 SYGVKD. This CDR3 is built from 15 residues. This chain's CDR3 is CAISGATSFNNEQFF. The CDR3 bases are TGTGCCATCAGTGGAGCAACCTCCTTTAACAATGAGCAGTTCTTC.

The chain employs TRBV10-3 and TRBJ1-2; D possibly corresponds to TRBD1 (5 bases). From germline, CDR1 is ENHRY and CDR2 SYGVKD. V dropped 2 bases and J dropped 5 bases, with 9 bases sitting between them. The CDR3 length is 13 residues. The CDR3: CAISEDSAYGYTF. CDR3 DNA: TGTGCCATCAGTGAGGACAGCGCATATGGCTACACCTTC.

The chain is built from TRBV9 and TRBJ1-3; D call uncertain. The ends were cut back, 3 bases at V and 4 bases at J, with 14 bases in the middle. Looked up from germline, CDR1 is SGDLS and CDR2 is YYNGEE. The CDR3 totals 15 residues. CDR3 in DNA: TGTGCCAGCAGCGCGGGGAGGACTTTGGGAAACACCATATATTTT. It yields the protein CASSAGRTLGNTIYF.

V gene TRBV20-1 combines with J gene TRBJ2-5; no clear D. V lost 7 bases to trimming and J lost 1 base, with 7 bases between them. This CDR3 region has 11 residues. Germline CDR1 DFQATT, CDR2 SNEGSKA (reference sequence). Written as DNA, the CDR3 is TGCAGTGGTTCCCTCCAAGAGACCCAGTACTTC. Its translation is CSGSLQETQYF.

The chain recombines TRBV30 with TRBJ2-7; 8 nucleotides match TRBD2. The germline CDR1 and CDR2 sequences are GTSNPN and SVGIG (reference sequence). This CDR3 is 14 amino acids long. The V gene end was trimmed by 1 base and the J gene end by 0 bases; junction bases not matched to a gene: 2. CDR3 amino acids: CAWSAGGGSYEQYF. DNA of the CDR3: TGTGCCTGGAGTGCGGGGGGGGGCTCCTACGAGCAGTACTTC.

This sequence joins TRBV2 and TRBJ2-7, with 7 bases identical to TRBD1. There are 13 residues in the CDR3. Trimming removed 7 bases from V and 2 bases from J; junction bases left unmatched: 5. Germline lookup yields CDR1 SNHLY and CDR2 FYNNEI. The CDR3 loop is CASNRQGAYEQYF. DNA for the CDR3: TGTGCCAGCAACCGACAGGGAGCCTACGAGCAGTACTTC.

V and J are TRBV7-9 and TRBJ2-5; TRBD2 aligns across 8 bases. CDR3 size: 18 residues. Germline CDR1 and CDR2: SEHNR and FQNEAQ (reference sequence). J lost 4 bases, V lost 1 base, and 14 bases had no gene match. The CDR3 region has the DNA TGTGCCAGCAGCTTAGGCTCGGGGTGGCTAGCGGGTTCAGAGACCCAGTACTTC. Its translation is CASSLGSGWLAGSETQYF.

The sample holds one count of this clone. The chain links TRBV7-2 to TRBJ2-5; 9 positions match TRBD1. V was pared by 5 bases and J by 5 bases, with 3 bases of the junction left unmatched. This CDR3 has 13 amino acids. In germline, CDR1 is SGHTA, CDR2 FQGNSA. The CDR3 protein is CASSQDRGETQYF. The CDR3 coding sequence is TGTGCCAGCAGCCAAGACAGGGGGGAGACCCAGTACTTC. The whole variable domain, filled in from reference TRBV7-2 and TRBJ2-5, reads GAGVSQSPSNKVTEKGKDVELRCDPISGHTALYWYRQSLGQGLEFLIYFQGNSAPDKSGLPSDRFSAERTGGSVSTLTIQRTQQEDSAVYLCASSQDRGETQYFGPGTRLLVL.

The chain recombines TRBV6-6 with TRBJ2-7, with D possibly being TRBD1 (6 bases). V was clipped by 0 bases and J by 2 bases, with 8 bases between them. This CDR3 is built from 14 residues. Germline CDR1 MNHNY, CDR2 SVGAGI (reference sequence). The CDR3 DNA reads TGTGCCAGCAGTTACTCGTCAGGGGCCTACGAGCAGTACTTC. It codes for CASSYSSGAYEQYF.

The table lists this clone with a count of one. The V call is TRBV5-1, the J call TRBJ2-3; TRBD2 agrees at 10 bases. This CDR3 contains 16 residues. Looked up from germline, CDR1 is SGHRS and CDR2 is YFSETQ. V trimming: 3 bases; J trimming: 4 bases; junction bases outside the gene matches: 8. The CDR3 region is CASSSQRGGGADTQYF. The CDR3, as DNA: TGCGCCAGCAGCTCCCAGCGGGGGGGAGGCGCAGATACGCAGTATTTT.

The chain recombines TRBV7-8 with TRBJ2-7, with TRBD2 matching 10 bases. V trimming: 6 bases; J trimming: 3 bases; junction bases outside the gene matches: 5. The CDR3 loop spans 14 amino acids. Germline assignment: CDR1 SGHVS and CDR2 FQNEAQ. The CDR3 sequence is CASRKGLASYEQYF. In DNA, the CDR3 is TGTGCCAGCAGAAAGGGACTAGCGAGCTACGAGCAGTACTTC.

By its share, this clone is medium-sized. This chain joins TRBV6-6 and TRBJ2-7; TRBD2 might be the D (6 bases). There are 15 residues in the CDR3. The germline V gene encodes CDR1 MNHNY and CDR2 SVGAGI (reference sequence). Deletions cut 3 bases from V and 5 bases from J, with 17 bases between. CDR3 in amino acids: CASSYPRGRSHEQYF. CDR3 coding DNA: TGTGCCAGCAGTTATCCTCGAGGGAGGTCCCACGAGCAGTACTTC.

The CDR3 coding sequence is TGTGCCAGCAGTTACTCGAGCCTGAACACTGAAGCTTTCTTT. It yields the protein CASSYSSLNTEAFF. The V call is TRBV6-6, the J call TRBJ1-1; unclear D gene. This CDR3 spans 14 amino acids. Germline CDR1 MNHNY, CDR2 SVGAGI (reference sequence). V lost 0 bases and J 0 bases, leaving 5 bases between the germline ends.

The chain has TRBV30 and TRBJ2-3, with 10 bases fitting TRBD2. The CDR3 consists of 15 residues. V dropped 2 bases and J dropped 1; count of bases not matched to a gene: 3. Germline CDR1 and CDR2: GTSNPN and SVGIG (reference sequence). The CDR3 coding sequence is TGTGCCTGGAGTACGGGGACTAGCGGCACAGATACGCAGTATTTT. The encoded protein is CAWSTGTSGTDTQYF. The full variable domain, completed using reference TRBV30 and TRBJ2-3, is SQTIHQWPATLVQPVGSPLSLECTVEGTSNPNLYWYRQAAGRGLQLLFYSVGIGQISSEVPQNLSASRPQDRQFILSSKKLLLSDSGFYLCAWSTGTSGTDTQYFGPGTRLTVL.

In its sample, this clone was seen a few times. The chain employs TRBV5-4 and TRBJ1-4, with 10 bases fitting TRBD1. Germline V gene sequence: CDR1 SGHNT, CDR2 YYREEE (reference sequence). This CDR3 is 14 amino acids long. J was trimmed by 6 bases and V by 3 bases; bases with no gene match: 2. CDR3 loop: CASSSTGGDEKLFF. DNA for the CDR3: TGTGCCAGCAGCTCGACAGGGGGCGATGAAAAACTGTTTTTT.

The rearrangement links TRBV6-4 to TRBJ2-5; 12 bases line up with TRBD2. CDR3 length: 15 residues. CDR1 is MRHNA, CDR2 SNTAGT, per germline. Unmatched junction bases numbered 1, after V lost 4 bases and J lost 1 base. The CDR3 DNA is TGTGCCAGCAGTGCTAGCGGGGGGGCCCAAGAGACCCAGTACTTC. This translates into CASSASGGAQETQYF.